Below are 30 T cell receptor beta chains sequenced from a single sample in a study of T-cell memory formation after mild COVID-19. Each CDR3 protein is one row after TCRdb ran MiXCR on the 5' RACE reads. The sample yields 270,000 or so distinct CDR3 sequences, under 20% seen once. Sequenced material: PBMCs or a T cell subset sorted from them (not recorded which). These receptors were taken from a man aged 18 to 29 who had mild COVID-19 (a few samples of this study predate the infection). Cell type and time point are not known.

CDR3 DNA: TGTGCCAGCAGCTTACTACCCCAGGGTTTTGCGCGCACTGAAGCTTTCTTT. This encodes CASSLLPQGFARTEAFF. V usage is TRBV9 and J usage is TRBJ1-1, with D possibly being TRBD1 (5 bases). V lost 4 bases, J lost 4 bases, and 23 bases lay in between. The germline CDR1 and CDR2 sequences are SGDLS and YYNGEE. This CDR3 has 17 amino acids.

This clonotype was seen a handful of times. The rearrangement links TRBV28 to TRBJ1-2; tentative D call: TRBD1 (6 bases). The germline V gene has CDR1 MDHEN and CDR2 SYDVKM. The CDR3 contains 15 residues. V was cut by 6 bases and J by 7 bases, with 21 bases left in between. The chain's CDR3 is CASSTPTGARGGYTF. The CDR3 DNA reads as TGTGCCAGCAGCACCCCTACGGGGGCGAGGGGTGGCTACACCTTC.

The chain recombines TRBV6-5 with TRBJ2-6, with D perhaps matching TRBD1 (5 bases). V shed 3 bases and J shed 3 bases, with 9 bases lying between them. Per the germline V gene, CDR1 is MNHEY and CDR2 is SVGAGI. CDR3 length: 15 amino acids. CDR3 nucleotides: TGTGCCAGCAGTTATTGGACACGTGGGGCCAACGTCCTGACTTTC. Protein sequence: CASSYWTRGANVLTF.

This clonotype was counted only a few times. The rearrangement uses TRBV7-2 and TRBJ1-5, with D perhaps matching TRBD1 (6 bases). This CDR3 is built from 12 residues. Germline loops: CDR1 SGHTA, CDR2 FQGNSA. V lost 2 bases and J 13 bases, leaving 12 bases between the germline ends. The CDR3 region is CASSLRDGQQHF. The CDR3 DNA reads TGTGCCAGCAGCTTAAGGGACGGACAGCAGCATTTT.

This chain's CDR3 is CASSQDRAQSTDTQYF. CDR3 bases: TGTGCCAGCAGCCAAGATCGAGCCCAATCTACAGATACGCAGTATTTT. The rearrangement uses TRBV3-1 and TRBJ2-3; D gene ambiguous. CDR1 and CDR2 (germline): LGHDT, YNNKEL (reference sequence). V lost 0 bases and J lost 3, with 13 bases in between. The CDR3 extends over 16 amino acids.

V usage is TRBV28 and J usage is TRBJ1-1, with 7 bases lining up with TRBD1. V trimming: 8 bases; J trimming: 5 bases; junction bases outside the gene matches: 8. Germline lookup yields CDR1 MDHEN and CDR2 SYDVKM. The CDR3 is 13 amino acids. The CDR3 bases are TGTGCCAGCGTGACAGGGTTGGGGACTGAAGCTTTCTTT. Encoded protein: CASVTGLGTEAFF. Complete variable domain (other parts from reference TRBV28 and TRBJ1-1): DVKVTQSSRYLVKRTGEKVFLECVQDMDHENMFWYRQDPGLGLRLIYFSYDVKMKEKGDIPEGYSVSREKKERFSLILESASTNQTSMYLCASVTGLGTEAFFGQGTRLTVV.

The table lists this clonotype with a few counts. The chain recombines TRBV6-1 with TRBJ1-6; no clear D gene. The germline V and J ends were trimmed by 0 bases and 7 bases, with 4 bases remaining between them. The CDR3 extends over 13 amino acids. The germline V gene has CDR1 MNHNS and CDR2 SASEGT. CDR3 region: CASSEAGNSPLHF. As DNA, the CDR3 is TGTGCCAGCAGTGAAGCCGGCAATTCACCCCTCCACTTT.

This clonotype came up once. The chain joins TRBV5-1 to TRBJ1-1, with D possibly being TRBD1 (5 bases). Trimming removed 0 bases at V and 4 bases at J, with 10 bases between. The CDR3 runs to 14 residues. CDR1 is SGHRS, CDR2 YFSETQ, per germline. The CDR3 region is CASSLVGGSTEAFF. CDR3 in DNA: TGCGCCAGCAGCTTGGTTGGGGGGAGCACTGAAGCTTTCTTT.

The chain links TRBV3-1 to TRBJ2-1, with 7 bases fitting TRBD1. The CDR3 loop spans 13 amino acids. With 4 bases clipped from V and 7 bases from J, the junction kept 4 bases outside the gene matches. CDR1 is LGHDT and CDR2 is YNNKEL in the germline V gene (reference sequence). Here the CDR3 reads CASSRDRVNEQFF. The CDR3 DNA reads as TGTGCCAGCAGCCGAGACAGGGTTAATGAGCAGTTCTTC.

The gene calls are TRBV20-1 and TRBJ2-5; D is uncertain. Germline-derived CDR1 and CDR2 are DFQATT and SNEGSKA (reference sequence). The CDR3 loop spans 13 amino acids. The V end was cut by 6 bases, the J end by 3 bases, with 14 bases between. CDR3 DNA sequence: TGCAGTGCCCCCGGGCCTGTGGAAGAGACCCAGTACTTC. Translated: CSAPGPVEETQYF.

This clonotype was seen more than once but under ten times. This chain connects TRBV28 to TRBJ1-4, with D hard to call. The germline gives CDR1 MDHEN, CDR2 SYDVKM. The V end was cut by 5 bases, the J end by 7 bases, with 26 bases between. The CDR3 has 18 amino acids. The CDR3 DNA reads TGTGCCAGCAGTCTCATGCCGGGATCCGGGAGTGAGGTTGAAAAACTGTTTTTT. It specifies CASSLMPGSGSEVEKLFF.

This clonotype has just one count. The chain combines TRBV28 with TRBJ2-7; TRBD2 might be the D (6 bases). Germline CDR1 is MDHEN and CDR2 is SYDVKM. Trimming pared 6 bases from V and 3 bases from J, leaving 12 bases between. The CDR3 length is 13 residues. The CDR3 DNA sequence: TGTGCCAGCAGCCCCCCGGGGGACTACGAGCAGTACGTC. Translation: CASSPPGDYEQYV.

This clonotype has a single count. The genes are TRBV5-1 and TRBJ2-1; D unresolved. This CDR3 has 15 residues. The germline V and J ends were trimmed by 2 bases and 1 base, with 10 bases remaining between them. Germline CDR1 and CDR2: SGHRS and YFSETQ. CDR3 nucleotides: TGCGCCAGCAGCTTAACATGGGGTTCCTACAATGAGCAGTTCTTC. It is translated as CASSLTWGSYNEQFF. The variable domain in full, completed from reference TRBV5-1 and TRBJ2-1, reads KAGVTQTPRYLIKTRGQQVTLSCSPISGHRSVSWYQQTPGQGLQFLFEYFSETQRNKGNFPGRFSGRQFSNSRSEMNVSTLELGDSALYLCASSLTWGSYNEQFFGPGTRLTVL.

This clonotype was found a few times. This chain connects TRBV7-2 to TRBJ2-2; D gene uncertain. Between the trimmed V and J ends, which lost 4 bases and 7 bases, there was a span of 7 bases. The CDR3 extends over 12 amino acids. From germline, CDR1 is SGHTA and CDR2 FQGNSA. The CDR3 nucleotides read TGTGCCAGCAGCTCTTATTACGGGGAGCTGTTTTTT. It yields the protein CASSSYYGELFF.

The chain links TRBV7-8 to TRBJ1-1; no reliable D call. CDR3 length: 14 residues. The germline V and J ends were trimmed by 3 bases and 0 bases, with 8 bases remaining between them. Germline V gene data show CDR1 as SGHVS and CDR2 as FQNEAQ. The CDR3 coding sequence is TGTGCCAGCAGCTTTTCGGACCTGAACACTGAAGCTTTCTTT. The encoded protein is CASSFSDLNTEAFF. The full variable domain, rest sourced from reference TRBV7-8 and TRBJ1-1, is GAGVSQSPRYKVAKRGQDVALRCDPISGHVSLFWYQQALGQGPEFLTYFQNEAQLDKSGLPSDRFFAERPEGSVSTLKIQRTQQEDSAVYLCASSFSDLNTEAFFGQGTRLTVV.

The sample holds a few counts of this clonotype. The chain carries TRBV12-5 and TRBJ2-2; no clear D. Germline lookup yields CDR1 LGHNT and CDR2 FRNRAP. The CDR3 is made up of 12 amino acids. Trimming shortened V by 2 bases and J by 5 bases, and 3 bases separated the two germline ends. The CDR3 bases are TGTGCTAGTGGTTTGCTAACCGGGGAGCTGTTTTTT. This gives the protein CASGLLTGELFF.

CDR3 region: CASSPLGGTDTQYF. The CDR3 DNA reads as TGTGCCAGCAGCCCACTGGGGGGCACAGATACGCAGTATTTT. V is TRBV7-3 and J is TRBJ2-3, with D perhaps matching TRBD1 or TRBD2 (5 bases each). From germline, CDR1 is SGHTA and CDR2 FQGTGA. The CDR3 sequence is 14 residues long. V lost 5 bases and J 1 base, leaving 10 bases between the germline ends.

This clonotype was seen a handful of times. This chain connects TRBV29-1 to TRBJ2-1, with D possibly being TRBD1 (5 bases). The germline V gene encodes CDR1 SQVTM and CDR2 ANQGSEA. The CDR3 is made up of 15 amino acids. The V and J ends lost 2 bases and 4 bases respectively, with 15 bases between them. For the CDR3, the DNA is TGCAGCGTTGAAAGCAGGGAACTATCTTACAATGAGCAGTTCTTC. This translates into CSVESRELSYNEQFF.

This clonotype was detected ten times or more. This chain joins TRBV7-9 and TRBJ1-1, with D unclear. CDR1 is SEHNR and CDR2 is FQNEAQ in the germline V gene (reference sequence). The CDR3 has 13 residues. Deletions cut 4 bases from V and 0 bases from J, with 6 bases between. The CDR3 coding sequence is TGTGCCAGCAGCTGGGGAATGAACACTGAAGCTTTCTTT. Protein: CASSWGMNTEAFF.

This clonotype has a count of ten or more. The J gene is TRBJ2-3, the V gene TRBV4-1; D unresolved. CDR3 length equals 16 residues. Germline CDR1 MGHRA, CDR2 YSYEKL. V lost 0 bases and J 2 bases, leaving 12 bases between the germline ends. The CDR3 loop reads CASSQEVWPNTDTQYF. The CDR3 bases are TGCGCCAGCAGCCAAGAGGTCTGGCCGAACACAGATACGCAGTATTTT.

This clonotype was detected a few times. The chain is built from TRBV4-2 and TRBJ2-5; D gene uncertain. CDR1 and CDR2 (germline): LGHNA, YNFKEQ. V was trimmed by 0 bases and J by 5 bases, leaving 10 bases between them. The CDR3 has 14 residues. Written as DNA, the CDR3 is TGTGCCAGCAGCCAAGAACCCTCCAGGGAGACCCAGTACTTC. Encoded protein: CASSQEPSRETQYF.

This clonotype was detected ten times or more. This rearrangement joins TRBV7-9 to TRBJ1-1, with D possibly TRBD1 on 5 matching bases. The germline CDR1 and CDR2 sequences are SEHNR and FQNEAQ (reference sequence). Trimming cost V 4 bases and J 4 bases, with 13 bases left between them. The CDR3 runs 14 residues. The CDR3 DNA sequence: TGTGCCAGCAGCTCGAAACAGGAATTCACTGAAGCTTTCTTT. Its translation: CASSSKQEFTEAFF.

This clonotype was counted a few times. In nucleotides, the CDR3 is TGTGCCAGCAGCTTAGAGGTGGGGCACAATGAGCAGTTCTTC. Its protein is CASSLEVGHNEQFF. This rearrangement joins TRBV7-3 to TRBJ2-1, with D perhaps TRBD1 (5 bases). Germline V lookup: CDR1 SGHTA, CDR2 FQGTGA. The CDR3 contains 14 residues. V lost 2 bases to trimming and J lost 5 bases, with 10 bases between them.

The V gene is TRBV7-9, the J gene TRBJ1-2; D is possibly TRBD1 (6 bases). This CDR3 spans 14 amino acids. The V gene lost 5 bases and the J gene lost 3 bases, with 13 bases spanning the gap. In germline, CDR1 is SEHNR, CDR2 FQNEAQ (reference sequence). CDR3 coding DNA: TGTGCCAGCAGCCCTCTACAGGGAGACTATGGCTACACCTTC. This sequence encodes CASSPLQGDYGYTF.

The chain has TRBV3-1 and TRBJ2-7; D possibly matches TRBD1 or TRBD2 (5 bases each). The CDR3 runs 15 residues. V was cut by 1 base and J by 6 bases, with 16 bases left in between. The germline CDR1 and CDR2 sequences are LGHDT and YNNKEL (reference sequence). The CDR3 bases are TGTGCCAGCAGCCAAGTGGGGCTAGCTGGTAGCGAGCAGTACTTC. Its protein product is CASSQVGLAGSEQYF.

This clonotype was observed a handful of times. The chain couples TRBV6-5 to TRBJ1-6; TRBD1 is a possible D gene (5 bases). Looked up from germline, CDR1 is MNHEY and CDR2 is SVGAGI. Trimming cost V 6 bases and J 10 bases, with 16 bases left between them. This CDR3 region has 14 residues. CDR3 nucleotides: TGTGCCAGCAGCTTGGGACCCCTTGGGTCACCCCTCCACTTT. Protein sequence: CASSLGPLGSPLHF.

This clonotype was counted at least ten times. The chain links TRBV7-9 to TRBJ2-2; 8 positions agree with TRBD1. CDR3 length: 14 residues. The germline gives CDR1 SEHNR, CDR2 FQNEAQ (reference sequence). V was pared by 8 bases and J by 3 bases, with 5 bases of the junction left unmatched. As DNA, the CDR3 is TGTGCCAGCGCGGACAGGGCCTACACCGGGGAGCTGTTTTTT. It yields the protein CASADRAYTGELFF.

This clonotype has a handful of counts. The chain has TRBV7-2 and TRBJ1-3; possibly TRBD1 for D (5 bases). Germline V lookup: CDR1 SGHTA, CDR2 FQGNSA. Trimming shortened V by 3 bases and J by 3 bases, and 12 bases separated the two germline ends. The CDR3 totals 15 residues. CDR3 protein: CASSFGGYFGNTIYF. The DNA for the CDR3 is TGTGCCAGCAGCTTTGGGGGGTACTTTGGAAACACCATATATTTT. Based on the CDR3 plus reference TRBV7-2 and TRBJ1-3, the full variable domain is GAGVSQSPSNKVTEKGKDVELRCDPISGHTALYWYRQSLGQGLEFLIYFQGNSAPDKSGLPSDRFSAERTGGSVSTLTIQRTQQEDSAVYLCASSFGGYFGNTIYFGEGSWLTVV.

The J gene is TRBJ2-7, the V gene TRBV14, with 7 bases that match TRBD1. Looked up from germline, CDR1 is SGHDN and CDR2 is FVKESK. The CDR3 length is 13 residues. V lost 0 bases and J lost 7; bases outside the gene matches: 3. As DNA, the CDR3 is TGTGCCAGCAGCCAAGAACGACAGGGAGAGCAGTACTTC. Protein sequence: CASSQERQGEQYF.

The chain recombines TRBV4-1 with TRBJ1-1, with a possible D match to TRBD1 (5 bases). Germline V CDR1 and CDR2: MGHRA, YSYEKL. Trimming removed 1 base at V and 4 bases at J, with 13 bases between. The CDR3 totals 15 residues. The CDR3 loop is CASSQVMVRGTEAFF. The CDR3 nucleotides read TGCGCCAGCAGCCAAGTGATGGTGAGGGGCACTGAAGCTTTCTTT.